One and the same sample provided the 17 T cell receptor beta chains below, sequenced in a study of blood T cell repertoires in COVID-19. This table comes from immunoSEQ multiplex PCR, and its TCRdb copy is limited to in-frame clones, with some not included. Among 30,000 to 40,000 clones listed, about 90% were seen once. What was sequenced was peripheral blood. These receptors were collected from an elderly man with active COVID-19.

V usage is TRBV6-2 or TRBV6-3 and J usage is TRBJ1-5, with D possibly being TRBD1 (6 bases). This CDR3 is built from 14 residues. V was pared by 2 bases and J by 6 bases, with 11 bases between. Germline CDR1 MNHEY, CDR2 SVGEGT. CDR3: CASSYRGGAQPQHF. The DNA for the CDR3 is TGTGCCAGCAGTTACAGGGGGGGTGCTCAGCCCCAGCATTTT.

The CDR3 region is CASSYWADNNGGYTF. The CDR3 coding sequence is TGTGCCAGCAGTTACTGGGCGGACAACAACGGGGGCTACACCTTC. The chain has TRBV6-5 and TRBJ1-2; a possible D gene is TRBD1 (5 bases). From germline, CDR1 is MNHEY and CDR2 SVGAGI. The CDR3 length is 15 residues. Trimming shortened V by 1 base and J by 8 bases, and 17 bases separated the two germline ends.

J is TRBJ2-1 and V is TRBV28; 9 bases agree with TRBD1. CDR1 and CDR2 from the germline V gene are MDHEN and SYDVKM. V shed 7 bases, J shed 0 bases, and the junction held 7 bases outside the gene matches. The CDR3 is made up of 16 amino acids. The CDR3 protein is CASTSDRGISYNEQFF. The CDR3 region has the DNA TGTGCCAGCACCTCCGACAGGGGGATCTCCTACAATGAGCAGTTCTTC.

V usage is TRBV7-2 and J usage is TRBJ2-1; 8 bases match TRBD1. Germline CDR1 and CDR2: SGHTA and FQGNSA. V shed 5 bases and J 3 bases; nucleotides not matched to a gene: 6. The CDR3 contains 15 residues. CDR3 DNA sequence: TGTGCCAGCAGCCCTCGACAGGGGTACTACAATGAGCAGTTCTTC. Amino acids: CASSPRQGYYNEQFF.

The V gene is TRBV11-3, the J gene TRBJ2-1; D is possibly TRBD1 (6 bases). V gave up 5 bases and J gave up 10 bases, with 15 bases separating them. Germline lookup yields CDR1 SGHNT and CDR2 YENEEA. The CDR3 is made up of 13 amino acids. The DNA of the CDR3 is TGTGCCAGCAGCACTTCCAGGGGACGGGAGCAGTTCTTC. It translates to CASSTSRGREQFF.

The chain couples TRBV5-4 to TRBJ2-1; TRBD2 matches at 8 bases. Germline V gene lookup returns CDR1 SGHNT and CDR2 YYREEE (reference sequence). The CDR3 spans 15 residues. V shed 3 bases, J shed 5 bases, and the junction held 7 bases outside the gene matches. The CDR3 sequence is CASSSTGTRDNEQFF. CDR3 nucleotide sequence: TGTGCCAGCAGCTCCACCGGGACTAGGGACAATGAGCAGTTCTTC. Based on the CDR3 plus reference TRBV5-4 and TRBJ2-1, the full variable domain is ETGVTQSPTHLIKTRGQQVTLRCSSQSGHNTVSWYQQALGQGPQFIFQYYREEENGRGNFPPRFSGLQFPNYSSELNVNALELDDSALYLCASSSTGTRDNEQFFGPGTRLTVL.

V gene TRBV27 combines with J gene TRBJ2-1; D may be TRBD1 (5 bases). The germline V gene encodes CDR1 MNHEY and CDR2 SMNVEV (reference sequence). Between the trimmed V and J ends, which lost 3 bases and 5 bases, there was a span of 11 bases. This CDR3 has 14 amino acids. CDR3 region: CASSLGQGNNEQFF. DNA for the CDR3: TGTGCCAGCAGTTTGGGGCAGGGCAACAATGAGCAGTTCTTC.

This chain uses TRBV6-2 or TRBV6-3 with TRBJ1-2; no clear D. V was shortened by 6 bases and J by 9 bases, with 17 bases between the two germline ends. Germline lookup yields CDR1 MNHEY and CDR2 SVGEGT. The CDR3 sequence is 13 residues long. In nucleotides, the CDR3 is TGTGCCAGCAGCCCCGGGATCAGCCGTAGCTACACCTTC. It specifies CASSPGISRSYTF.

The V call is TRBV6-5, the J call TRBJ1-1; 10 bases agree with TRBD1. Germline assignment: CDR1 MNHEY and CDR2 SVGAGI. Germline trimming cut 0 bases from V and 4 bases from J; bases unmatched to any gene: 2. The CDR3 is 15 amino acids. The CDR3 DNA reads as TGTGCCAGCAGTTACTCGCGGACAGGGGGCACTGAAGCTTTCTTT. Translated: CASSYSRTGGTEAFF.

The chain joins TRBV7-9 to TRBJ2-5, with TRBD2 matching 9 bases. This CDR3 contains 15 residues. The ends lost 6 bases at V and 0 bases at J; junction bases unmatched: 5. Germline values: CDR1 SEHNR, CDR2 FQNEAQ (reference sequence). In nucleotides, the CDR3 is TGTGCCAGCAGTGCCCTAGCGGGGAACCAAGAGACCCAGTACTTC. Translation: CASSALAGNQETQYF.

This chain uses TRBV28 with TRBJ1-5; D is unresolved. Trimming pared 4 bases from V and 8 bases from J, leaving 21 bases between. Germline V lookup: CDR1 MDHEN, CDR2 SYDVKM. This CDR3 spans 16 amino acids. For the CDR3, the DNA is TGTGCCAGCAGTTCCTATTATGCGGCCTCGAGGAAGCCCCAGCATTTT. As protein: CASSSYYAASRKPQHF.

V is TRBV28 and J is TRBJ1-5, with TRBD1 matching over 8 bases. This CDR3 comprises 15 residues. V shed 5 bases, J shed 5 bases, and the junction held 8 bases outside the gene matches. The germline V gene encodes CDR1 MDHEN and CDR2 SYDVKM. The CDR3, as DNA: TGTGCCAGCAGTACAAGACAGGGGCAAGATCAGCCCCAGCATTTT. It yields the protein CASSTRQGQDQPQHF.

The gene calls are TRBV29-1 and TRBJ1-1, with TRBD1 identical over 9 bases. Trimming cost V 6 bases and J 5 bases; bases outside gene matches: 10. The CDR3 runs 14 residues. Germline V gene lookup returns CDR1 SQVTM and CDR2 ANQGSEA. CDR3 residues: CSVERDRDGTEAFF. The CDR3, as DNA: TGCAGCGTAGAGAGGGACAGGGATGGTACTGAAGCTTTCTTT. The whole variable domain, remainder taken from reference TRBV29-1 and TRBJ1-1, is SAVISQKPSRDICQRGTSLTIQCQVDSQVTMMFWYRQQPGQSLTLIATANQGSEATYESGFVIDKFPISRPNLTFSTLTVSNMSPEDSSIYLCSVERDRDGTEAFFGQGTRLTVV.

The CDR3 DNA is TGTGCCAGCTCACCGAACTTTGGGACAGGGTCCCAATGGGCCCAGTACTTC. Translated: CASSPNFGTGSQWAQYF. V gene TRBV18 combines with J gene TRBJ2-5, with 9 nucleotides matching TRBD1. Trimming removed 3 bases from V and 9 bases from J; junction bases left unmatched: 17. Germline CDR1 is KGHSH and CDR2 is LQKENI. The CDR3 length is 17 residues.

The chain is built from TRBV4-2 and TRBJ2-2, with 7 nucleotides matching TRBD2. Germline V CDR1 and CDR2: LGHNA, YNFKEQ. The trim removed 5 bases at V and 0 bases at J, leaving 9 bases unmatched. This CDR3 has 17 amino acids. CDR3 sequence: CASSSPRSGANTGELFF. In DNA, the CDR3 is TGTGCCAGCAGCTCACCCCGGAGCGGGGCGAACACCGGGGAGCTGTTTTTT.

The chain employs TRBV1 and TRBJ2-1; the table's TRBD2 call for D was not verified on the DNA. TRBV1 is recorded as a pseudogene. The CDR3 is made up of 11 amino acids. CDR3 in amino acids: CTSSQSREQFF. The CDR3 nucleotides read TGCACCAGCAGCCAATCCCGGGAGCAGTTCTTC.

V usage is TRBV30 and J usage is TRBJ2-7, with D perhaps TRBD2 (7 bases). The germline V gene has CDR1 GTSNPN and CDR2 SVGIG (reference sequence). Trimming shortened V by 7 bases and J by 1 base, and 20 bases separated the two germline ends. This CDR3 has 15 residues. In DNA form, the CDR3 reads TGTGCCTTCCAGAGTTGGGGGAGGGGGTCCTACGAGCAGTACTTC. Encoded protein: CAFQSWGRGSYEQYF.